This T cell receptor (beta chain) was sequenced during a study of blood T cell repertoires in COVID-19. Across the whole study: Samples taken during acute and convalescent COVID-19 were collected in the United States, Italy and Spain. The cDNA or gDNA used as material had been derived from T cells, B-cell-depleted T cells, or PBMCs.

The V segment lost 3 bases and the J segment 2 bases; nucleotides outside the gene matches: 3. CDR3 length: 16 residues. Germline V CDR1 and CDR2: KGHSH, LQKENI. Method: immunoSEQ multiplex PCR; TCRdb's copy keeps in-frame clones and lacks some. The sample records approximately 350,000 clones, over 75% being singletons. This receptor was taken from a woman under 40 who had recovered from COVID-19. The sequencing sample was made of PBMCs or T cells enriched from blood (not recorded which). The gene calls are TRBV18 and TRBJ1-3; TRBD1 aligns across 11 bases. The CDR3 bases are TGTGCCAGCTCACCGGTGGACAGGGGGCCTGGAAACACCATATATTTT. Its translation is CASSPVDRGPGNTIYF.